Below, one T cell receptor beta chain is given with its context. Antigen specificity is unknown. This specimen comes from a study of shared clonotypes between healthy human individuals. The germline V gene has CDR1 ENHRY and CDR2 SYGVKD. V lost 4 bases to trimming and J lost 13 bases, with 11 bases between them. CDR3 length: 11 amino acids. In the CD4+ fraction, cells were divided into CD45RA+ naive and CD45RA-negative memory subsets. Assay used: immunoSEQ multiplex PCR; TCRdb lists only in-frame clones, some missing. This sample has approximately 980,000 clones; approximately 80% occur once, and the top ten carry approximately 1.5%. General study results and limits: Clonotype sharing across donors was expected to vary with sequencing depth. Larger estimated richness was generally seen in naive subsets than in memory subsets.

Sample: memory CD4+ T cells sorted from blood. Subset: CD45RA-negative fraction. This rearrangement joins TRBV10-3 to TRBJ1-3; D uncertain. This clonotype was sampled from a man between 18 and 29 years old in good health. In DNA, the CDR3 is TGTGCCATCAGTGCGAAGTTTAGGATATATTTT. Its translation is CAISAKFRIYF.